Listed below are T cell receptor beta chains from one sample, sequenced in a study of response to subunit inactivated influenza vaccine. TCRdb reprocessed the RT-PCR reads with MiXCR, giving one entry per CDR3 protein. The data show 400,000 to 550,000 distinct CDR3 sequences, with 25% seen just once and around 2% held by the top ten. Source: CD4+ T cells sorted from PBMCs, taken 4 to 6 days after vaccination. These receptors were taken from a man aged 50 to 60 who received an inactivated influenza vaccine. Each CDR3 is given with its conserved first and last residue.

>TRBV5-1|16
CASSWSGGASTGELFF
>TRBV25-1|11
CASSKEETQYF
>TRBV9|16
CASSVELAGMNNEQFF
>TRBV12-3/TRBV12-4|17
CASSFFVGVSSTDTQYF
>TRBV14|16
CASSHHSGQSSYEQYF
>TRBV2|17
CTCSLIPRAGGPYEQYF
>TRBV7-6|16
CASSSWGQGTGNTIYF
>TRBV20-1|12
CSAQGQGYEQYF
>TRBV12-3/TRBV12-4|13
CASIQDPYNEQFF
>TRBV25-1|22
CASSGFRIPGLAGGSSYNEQFF
>TRBV5-1|16
CASSQNTGGGVGTQYF
>TRBV6-2/TRBV6-3|13
CASSTGPTGEQYF
>TRBV10-2|16
CASSRGSREANNEQFF
>TRBV6-1|14
CASSDPGARDEQYF
>TRBV10-3|14
CAISESTGIKTQYF
>TRBV5-1|14
CASSLGLVPNEQYF
>TRBV27|13
CASKSRGTLTAFF
>TRBV4-2|18
CASSQDGQTSGIFNEQFF
>TRBV10-3|14
CAISDRDSQETQYF
>TRBV20-1|13
CSASAGAADTQYF
>TRBV11-2|17
CASSLGPGISVTDTQYF
>TRBV5-1|11
CASSSTIEQFF
>TRBV7-2|17
CASSPSWGVHGTDTQYF
>TRBV29-1|15
CSVVSRVGFSYEQYF
>TRBV12-3/TRBV12-4|15
CASSLVGVFGNTIYF
>TRBV5-1|15
CASSLDGTTYNEQFF
>TRBV10-3|15
CAISDSGTGIYGYTF